This T cell receptor beta chain appears in the sequencing data of a study of blood T cell repertoires in COVID-19. The wider study: T cells, B-cell-depleted T cells, or PBMCs provided the cDNA or gDNA that served as material.

Original analysis: Nucleated cell number was recorded as an estimate derived from reference gene primer amplification. Measured with immunoSEQ multiplex PCR; TCRdb has only the in-frame clones, and not every one. For V, J and clone size, that table is used; D and trimming come from the DNA. The sample shows 450,000 to 500,000 clones, approximately 83% of them seen only once. This CDR3 has 15 residues. Germline V gene data show CDR1 as MNHEY and CDR2 as SMNVEV (reference sequence). The V gene lost 6 bases and the J gene lost 4 bases, with 16 bases spanning the gap. The sequence was collected from a human donor in a cohort sampled during active COVID-19. This sequence joins TRBV27 and TRBJ1-3; D not resolved. The sequencing input was peripheral blood. The CDR3 sequence is CASSRGGSGGNTIYF. CDR3 DNA sequence: TGTGCCAGCAGCCGCGGCGGGTCGGGGGGAAACACCATATATTTT.